This TCR beta chain is from a study of OX40 agonist ivuxolimab in advanced cancers. The study in broad terms: The costimulatory receptor OX40 (CD134) was targeted by ivuxolimab, a fully human IgG2 agonistic monoclonal antibody. Intravenous ivuxolimab was administered to patients every 2 weeks at six dose levels: 0.01, 0.1, 0.3, 1.5, 3 and 10 mg/kg. Of the roughly 51 dose-escalation patients, hepatocellular carcinoma was present in 19, melanoma in about 15, renal cell carcinoma in 9 and head and neck cancer in 9. The dose-escalation cohort was about 87% male with a mean age of around 64 years, ranging from roughly 23 to 85. Prior anti-PD-1, anti-PD-L1 or anti-CTLA-4 therapy was permitted, and checkpoint inhibitors had been received by roughly two fifths of dose-escalation patients. Partial responses occurred in three dose-escalation patients, of whom one had hepatocellular carcinoma and two had cutaneous melanoma. The purpose of peripheral TCRbeta sequencing was to test whether ivuxolimab changed TCR sequence diversity and led to clonal T-cell expansion. The paper describes the monotherapy dose-escalation part (N of about 50 patients) of the phase I trial of ivuxolimab.

Genomic DNA was extracted from sorted cells for sequencing of the TCRbeta CDR3 region. The immunoSEQ Assay was used to sequence the TCRbeta CDR3 regions. TCRdb holds this immuneACCESS table with in-frame rearrangements only. Some clones are missing; in checked studies, unresolved V genes explain under half, and the rest has no known cause. The sample yields 60,000 to 75,000 clones; roughly 84% were counted once. The ten largest clones add up to about 27% of the sample. The germline V gene encodes CDR1 MDHEN and CDR2 SYDVKM. At the junction V is shortened by 6 bases and J by 3 bases, with 17 bases in between. The CDR3 contains 15 residues, cysteine and phenylalanine counted. Only the CDR3 DNA stays, 45 bases, in frame from base 1. What the research found in general, with its limitations: Low levels of normalized T-cell clonal expansion were also seen in some nonresponding patients. After ivuxolimab, more expanded clones were found on average in CD8+ T cells than in CD4+ T cells. Which antigens the clonally expanded peripheral T cells were specific for was not determined. In the 0.1-3.0 mg/kg groups, partial responders were among the patients with the lowest normalized peripheral clonal expansion, particularly in CD8+ T cells. At doses from 0.1 to 3.0 mg/kg, clonal expansion was seen in both CD4+ and CD8+ blood T cells between baseline and week 6.

Patients with a history of autoimmune disease or receiving systemic immunosuppression were excluded from the trial. Peripheral blood for TCR sequencing was collected from all dose cohorts at baseline, on cycle 4 day 1, and on cycle 7 day 1. Samples were obtained from an open-label, multicenter, first-in-human phase I dose-escalation trial of ivuxolimab. Adults with locally advanced or metastatic melanoma, renal cell, hepatocellular, or head and neck squamous cell carcinoma were enrolled in the trial. CD4+ and CD8+ T cells were sorted separately from peripheral blood before TCR sequencing. A remark on this clone: The clone's antigen remains unknown. The input lacks base qualities; no much larger clone sits a single base away.

The sequenced sample was CD4+ or CD8+ T cells sorted from blood, obtained in a trial of the OX40 agonist ivuxolimab. The chain is assembled from TRBV28 and TRBJ1-2; the D segment could be TRBD1, given 5 matching bases. The origin of this receptor is an adult with an advanced solid tumor such as melanoma, head and neck, liver or kidney cancer. The CDR3 is CASSLGETYHYGYTF. The nucleotides read TGTGCCAGCAGCCTGGGGGAGACATATCACTATGGCTACACCTTC.